One sample yielded the 7 T cell receptor beta chains listed below, sequenced in a study of cytomegalovirus exposure and HLA in healthy donors. The PCR made use of 60 Vbeta and 13 Jbeta primers. Profiling relied on immunoSEQ multiplex PCR, and the TCRdb table lists in-frame clones only, not all of them. This table holds about 180,000 clones, less than 80% found once. Sequencing was carried out using PBMCs. The receptors originated from a man between 18 and 35 years old in good health and CMV-seronegative.

This clone was recorded a few times. V is TRBV30 and J is TRBJ2-3, with 9 bases matching TRBD2. This CDR3 is 11 amino acids long. With V trimmed by 5 bases and J by 9 bases, 3 bases remained unmatched. Germline CDR1 and CDR2: GTSNPN and SVGIG (reference sequence). In nucleotides, the CDR3 is TGTGCCTGGCTGACTAGCGGCACGCAGTATTTT. As protein: CAWLTSGTQYF.

The chain carries TRBV20-1 and TRBJ1-3; D call uncertain. The CDR3 has 11 amino acids. With 6 bases removed from V and 5 bases from J, the gap between germline ends came to 8 bases. Germline lookup yields CDR1 DFQATT and CDR2 SNEGSKA (reference sequence). DNA for the CDR3: TGCAGTGCGGGCCTCAGAAACACCATATATTTT. Translated, it gives CSAGLRNTIYF.

The chain has TRBV6-1 and TRBJ1-6, with 8 bases aligning to TRBD1. This CDR3 is 14 amino acids long. Trimming removed 10 bases from V and 13 bases from J; junction bases left unmatched: 15. Germline assignment: CDR1 MNHNS and CDR2 SASEGT. Here the CDR3 reads CATSGTGLVGPLHF. CDR3 DNA: TGTGCCACCTCAGGGACAGGCCTTGTAGGGCCCCTCCACTTT.

This sequence joins TRBV9 and TRBJ1-5; no reliable D call. The CDR3 spans 15 residues. Trimming cost V 0 bases and J 2 bases, with 9 bases left between them. Germline loops: CDR1 SGDLS, CDR2 YYNGEE. The CDR3, as DNA: TGTGCCAGCAGCGTAGGCGGGGTAGGCAATCAGCCCCAGCATTTT. Amino acid sequence: CASSVGGVGNQPQHF.

The chain joins TRBV27 to TRBJ2-2, with 12 bases that match TRBD1. This CDR3 spans 16 amino acids. The germline V gene encodes CDR1 MNHEY and CDR2 SMNVEV (reference sequence). With 6 bases clipped from V and 8 bases from J, the junction kept 10 bases outside the gene matches. DNA of the CDR3: TGTGCCAGCAGCGCCCCGGGACAGGGGGCATCAGGGGAGCTGTTTTTT. As protein: CASSAPGQGASGELFF.

This chain connects TRBV5-1 to TRBJ2-7, with TRBD1 matching over 7 bases. The CDR3 contains 15 residues. J lost 5 bases, V lost 0 bases, and 8 bases had no gene match. Germline V gives CDR1 SGHRS, CDR2 YFSETQ. CDR3 in DNA: TGCGCCAGCAGCTTGGTCGACAGGGATGGCCACGAGCAGTACTTC. Its protein product is CASSLVDRDGHEQYF. The full variable domain, in which reference TRBV5-1 and TRBJ2-7 provide the parts outside the CDR3, is KAGVTQTPRYLIKTRGQQVTLSCSPISGHRSVSWYQQTPGQGLQFLFEYFSETQRNKGNFPGRFSGRQFSNSRSEMNVSTLELGDSALYLCASSLVDRDGHEQYFGPGTRLTVT.

This clone was seen just once. This chain links TRBV7-6 with TRBJ2-1; no clear D. There are 13 residues in the CDR3. The V end lost 3 bases, the J end lost 3 bases, and 6 bases lay between the germline ends. Germline lookup yields CDR1 SGHVS and CDR2 FNYEAQ. CDR3 region: CASSFNSYNEQFF. DNA for the CDR3: TGTGCCAGCAGCTTTAATAGCTACAATGAGCAGTTCTTC.